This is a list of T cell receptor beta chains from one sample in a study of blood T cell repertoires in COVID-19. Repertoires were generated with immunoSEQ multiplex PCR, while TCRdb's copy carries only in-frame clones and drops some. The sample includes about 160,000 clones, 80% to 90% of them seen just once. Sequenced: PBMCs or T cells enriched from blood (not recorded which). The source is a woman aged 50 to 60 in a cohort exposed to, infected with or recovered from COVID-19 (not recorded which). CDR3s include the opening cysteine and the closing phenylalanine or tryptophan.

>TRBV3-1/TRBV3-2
CASSQDRASLYEQYF
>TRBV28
CASSPGTGKSANYGYTF
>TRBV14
CASSQGWRTTRSYEQYF
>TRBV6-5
CASSYSLLNTEAFF
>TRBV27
CASSSPETWNTEAFF
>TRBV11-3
CASSLGLGRPHTGELFF
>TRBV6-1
CASSEALAKNIQYF
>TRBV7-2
CASSPDTLNYGYTF
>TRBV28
CASSSSWPSKEAFF
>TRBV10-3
CAISASSGDYEQYF
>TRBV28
CASSSTAYEQYF
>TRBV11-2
CASSFTGGPDTQYF
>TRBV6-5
CASSYLSTGGAAEAFF
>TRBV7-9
CASSLVSGGGDTGELFF
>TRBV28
CASSSPREPYEQYF
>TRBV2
CASSDQGAIYEQYF
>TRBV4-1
CASSQDQGSGGDIDTQYF
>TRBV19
CASRQLGGLGNIQYF
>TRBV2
CASSVFTGDQPQHF
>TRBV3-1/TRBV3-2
CASSQDSWGGINPSTDTQYF
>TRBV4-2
CASSQRQGNQPQHF
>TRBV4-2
CASSPRTAEDYGYTF
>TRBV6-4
CASSDLIPFF
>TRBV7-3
CASSLSGSSSYNEQFF
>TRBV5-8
CASSLVGREAFF